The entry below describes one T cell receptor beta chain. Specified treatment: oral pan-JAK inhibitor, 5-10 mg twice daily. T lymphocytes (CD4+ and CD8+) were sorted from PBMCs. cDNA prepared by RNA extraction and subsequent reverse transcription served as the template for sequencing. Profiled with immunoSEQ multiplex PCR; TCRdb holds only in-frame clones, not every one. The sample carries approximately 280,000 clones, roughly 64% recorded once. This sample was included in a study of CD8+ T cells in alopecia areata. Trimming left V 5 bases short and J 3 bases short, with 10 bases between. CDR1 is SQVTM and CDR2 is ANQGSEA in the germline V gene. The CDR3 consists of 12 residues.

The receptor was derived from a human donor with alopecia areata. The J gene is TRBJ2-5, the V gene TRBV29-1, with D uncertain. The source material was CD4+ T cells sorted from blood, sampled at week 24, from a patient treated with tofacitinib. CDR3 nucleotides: TGCAGCGTTCGGTTTATGGAAGAGACCCAGTACTTC. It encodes CSVRFMEETQYF. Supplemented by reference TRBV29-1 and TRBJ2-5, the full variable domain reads SAVISQKPSRDICQRGTSLTIQCQVDSQVTMMFWYRQQPGQSLTLIATANQGSEATYESGFVIDKFPISRPNLTFSTLTVSNMSPEDSSIYLCSVRFMEETQYFGPGTRLLVL.